This T cell receptor beta chain emerged from a study of blood T cell repertoires in COVID-19. At the level of the study: Sources were T cells, B-cell-depleted T cells, or PBMCs; the material itself was cDNA or gDNA.

CDR1 and CDR2 from the germline V gene are MDHEN and SYDVKM. Trimming cost V 7 bases and J 4 bases; bases outside gene matches: 3. This CDR3 spans 14 amino acids. The study recruited exposed participants who had met a COVID-19 case within 2 weeks before entry. Source study methods: Reference gene primer amplification gave estimated nucleated cell counts. Measured with immunoSEQ multiplex PCR; TCRdb has only the in-frame clones, and not every one. V, J and clone size reflect that table, while D and trimming were determined from the DNA. The sample includes some 300,000 clones, around 92% of them seen just once.

The chain carries TRBV28 and TRBJ2-1; 11 positions agree with TRBD2. Sequencing input: PBMCs or T cells enriched from blood (not recorded which). This clonotype was obtained from a woman aged 45-60 years who had been exposed to COVID-19. The DNA for the CDR3 is TGTGCCAGCACACTAGCGGGGGTGTACAATGAGCAGTTCTTC. Translated: CASTLAGVYNEQFF.